This T cell receptor beta chain was found in a study of blood T cell repertoires in COVID-19. Produced via immunoSEQ multiplex PCR; TCRdb's table is partial and in-frame only. The table records some 150,000 clones, approximately 82% of them present only once. The CDR3 length is 13 residues. Trimming took 3 bases from V and 5 from J, leaving 10 bases between them. The germline V gene has CDR1 SGHVS and CDR2 FQNEAQ. The sample comprised PBMCs or T cells enriched from blood (not recorded which). The chain carries TRBV7-8 and TRBJ2-5; maybe TRBD1 (6 bases). The receptor comes from a woman between 45 and 65 years old who had recovered from COVID-19. CDR3 bases: TGTGCCAGCAGCTTGGACAGACGTGAGACCCAGTACTTC. It yields the protein CASSLDRRETQYF.